The 17 T cell receptor beta chains presented below share a single source sample, sequenced in a study of CD8 T cells in ankylosing spondylitis. TCRdb used MiXCR to reprocess the 5' RACE reads, holding one entry per CDR3 protein. The table lists about 160,000 distinct CDR3 sequences, around two fifths of them singletons, with 13% to 15% in the top ten. Sequences were obtained from synovial fluid, either unsorted or a sorted T cell fraction (not recorded which). These receptors were obtained from a male donor with ankylosing spondylitis.

The chain couples TRBV6-2 or TRBV6-3 to TRBJ2-3; 11 positions agree with TRBD1. This CDR3 has 17 amino acids. V lost 4 bases to trimming and J lost 6 bases; unmatched junction nucleotides: 12. Per the germline V gene, CDR1 is MNHEY and CDR2 is SVGEGT. The CDR3 nucleotides read TGTGCCAGCAGTTTACCAACTCGGGACAGGGGGTCCGATACGCAGTATTTT. Translation: CASSLPTRDRGSDTQYF.

This clonotype was seen a handful of times. The chain has TRBV12-3 or TRBV12-4 and TRBJ1-2; 10 bases fit TRBD1. The CDR3 extends over 15 amino acids. J was trimmed by 3 bases and V by 4 bases; bases with no gene match: 5. CDR3 amino acids: CASSSGQGPYYGYTF. The DNA of the CDR3 is TGTGCCAGCAGTTCGGGACAGGGGCCGTACTATGGCTACACCTTC.

This chain joins TRBV12-3 or TRBV12-4 and TRBJ1-1, with D unclear. The CDR3 extends over 13 amino acids. Trimming removed 2 bases from V and 4 bases from J, with 8 bases in between. The CDR3 region is CASSLRRSTEAFF. CDR3 DNA sequence: TGTGCCAGCAGTTTAAGACGAAGCACTGAAGCTTTCTTT.

The chain combines TRBV12-3 or TRBV12-4 with TRBJ2-5, with TRBD2 matching 12 bases. V dropped 3 bases and J dropped 5; count of bases not matched to a gene: 16. The CDR3 has 19 amino acids. The CDR3 DNA is TGTGCCAGCAGTTTTCGAAAAGAAACTAGCGGGAGGTATCCGGAGACCCAGTACTTC. Its protein product is CASSFRKETSGRYPETQYF.

The chain recombines TRBV4-1 with TRBJ1-6; D perhaps matches TRBD1 (5 bases). Germline V lookup: CDR1 MGHRA, CDR2 YSYEKL. Trimming removed 4 bases from V and 1 base from J, with 20 bases in between. The CDR3 spans 19 residues. CDR3 amino acids: CASSLPGAGWGSYNSPLHF. CDR3 nucleotides: TGCGCCAGCAGCCTACCAGGCGCAGGTTGGGGGTCCTATAATTCACCCCTCCACTTT.

The CDR3 reads CASSFYRGSYEQYF. CDR3 sequence (DNA): TGTGCCAGCAGCTTTTACAGGGGTTCCTACGAGCAGTACTTC. The chain recombines TRBV7-2 with TRBJ2-7, with 7 positions matching TRBD1. Germline V lookup: CDR1 SGHTA, CDR2 FQGNSA. The CDR3 contains 14 residues. V was pared by 3 bases and J by 1 base, with 3 bases of the junction left unmatched. Variable domain in full (rest from reference TRBV7-2 and TRBJ2-7): GAGVSQSPSNKVTEKGKDVELRCDPISGHTALYWYRQSLGQGLEFLIYFQGNSAPDKSGLPSDRFSAERTGGSVSTLTIQRTQQEDSAVYLCASSFYRGSYEQYFGPGTRLTVT.

The J gene is TRBJ2-2, the V gene TRBV10-2, with D unresolved. V lost 2 bases and J lost 3, with 13 bases in between. This CDR3 has 16 amino acids. Germline CDR1 WSHSY, CDR2 SAAADI. DNA for the CDR3: TGCGCCAGCAGTGAGGGTTGGGTCGTGGACACCGGGGAGCTGTTTTTT. Residues: CASSEGWVVDTGELFF.

This chain connects TRBV11-1 to TRBJ1-5; 12 nucleotides match TRBD1. The CDR3 runs 18 residues. J was trimmed by 0 bases and V by 3 bases; bases with no gene match: 6. Germline V gene lookup returns CDR1 SGHAT and CDR2 FQDESV (reference sequence). The CDR3 bases are TGTGCCAGCAGCTTTGGGACAGGGGGCAACTATAGCAATCAGCCCCAGCATTTT. The encoded protein is CASSFGTGGNYSNQPQHF.

The gene calls are TRBV18 and TRBJ1-5; the D gene is possibly TRBD1 (5 bases). Trimming removed 5 bases at V and 4 bases at J, with 18 bases between. CDR1 and CDR2 from the germline V gene are KGHSH and LQKENI. This CDR3 contains 16 residues. The CDR3 DNA reads TGTGCCAGCTCAGACCGGACAACAGTTCAAAATCAGCCCCAGCATTTT. Translation: CASSDRTTVQNQPQHF.

The chain combines TRBV3-1 with TRBJ2-5, with no clear D. Trimming left V 4 bases short and J 3 bases short, with 9 bases between. The germline V gene encodes CDR1 LGHDT and CDR2 YNNKEL (reference sequence). The CDR3 totals 13 residues. The CDR3, as DNA: TGTGCCAGCAGCCCGTCCGATAAAGAGACCCAGTACTTC. Residues: CASSPSDKETQYF.

In DNA, the CDR3 is TGTGCCAGCGACCGGAACAGGGGGCGCACCTATGGCTACACCTTC. Amino acids: CASDRNRGRTYGYTF. The chain recombines TRBV7-9 with TRBJ1-2; 9 nucleotides agree with TRBD1. With V trimmed by 8 bases and J by 4 bases, 11 bases remained unmatched. Germline V gene sequence: CDR1 SEHNR, CDR2 FQNEAQ (reference sequence). The CDR3 spans 15 residues. Supplemented by reference TRBV7-9 and TRBJ1-2, the full variable domain reads DTGVSQNPRHKITKRGQNVTFRCDPISEHNRLYWYRQTLGQGPEFLTYFQNEAQLEKSRLLSDRFSAERPKGSFSTLEIQRTEQGDSAMYLCASDRNRGRTYGYTFGSGTRLTVV.

The CDR3 DNA reads as TGTGCCAGCAGTGAATCAGTGTACGAGACCCAGTACTTC. This translates into CASSESVYETQYF. The chain recombines TRBV25-1 with TRBJ2-5; D unresolved. V was clipped by 1 base and J by 5 bases, with 8 bases between them. The CDR3 contains 13 residues. Germline V gives CDR1 MGHDK, CDR2 SYGVNS.

The table lists this clonotype with a few counts. Mismatch with germline at one junction end may stem from a read error. The chain combines TRBV3-1 with TRBJ2-7, with 10 bases identical to TRBD1. The CDR3 length is 16 residues. CDR1 is LGHDT and CDR2 is YNNKEL in the germline V gene (reference sequence). For the CDR3, the DNA is TGTGCCAGCAGCGAAGATACCTCCCTGGGACAGGGGAAGCAGTACTTC. Encoded protein: CASSEDTSLGQGKQYF.

The chain links TRBV5-6 to TRBJ2-1; D is perhaps TRBD2 (5 bases). V lost 6 bases, J lost 8 bases, and 18 bases lay in between. The CDR3 totals 14 residues. Germline CDR1 reads SGHDT; CDR2 reads YYEEEE. In DNA, the CDR3 is TGTGCCAGCACCCTTGGAGGCGCCCTCCATGAGCAGTTCTTC. Translation: CASTLGGALHEQFF.

This chain links TRBV7-8 with TRBJ2-7; TRBD2 aligns across 11 bases. The V gene end was trimmed by 4 bases and the J gene end by 5 bases; junction bases not matched to a gene: 7. Germline V gene sequence: CDR1 SGHVS, CDR2 FQNEAQ. CDR3 length: 15 residues. CDR3 in DNA: TGTGCCAGCAGCTCTCTAGCGGGAGGCTTAGACGAGCAGTACTTC. The encoded protein is CASSSLAGGLDEQYF.

The chain has TRBV4-2 and TRBJ1-1, with TRBD1 as a possible D gene (5 bases). The germline V and J ends were trimmed by 5 bases and 1 base, with 17 bases remaining between them. Germline V gene data show CDR1 as LGHNA and CDR2 as YNFKEQ. The CDR3 sequence is 16 residues long. The CDR3 sequence: CASSTDVGVWNTEAFF. The CDR3 coding sequence is TGTGCCAGCAGCACCGACGTAGGGGTCTGGAACACTGAAGCTTTCTTT.

The chain links TRBV29-1 to TRBJ2-6, with D hard to call. With 6 bases removed from V and 2 bases from J, the gap between germline ends came to 8 bases. From germline, CDR1 is SQVTM and CDR2 ANQGSEA. The CDR3 contains 13 residues. The CDR3 DNA reads TGCAGCGTAAGGGAACCTGGGGCCAACGTCCTGACTTTC. It is translated as CSVREPGANVLTF.